This TCR beta chain was retrieved from a study of CD8 T cells in Susac syndrome. Sequencing targeted TCR beta in blood CD8+ and CD4+ T cells. Negative isolation was used for CD8+ and CD4+ T cells, and FACS enrichment was applied to TEMRA cells. Per the germline V gene, CDR1 is SNHLY and CDR2 is FYNNEI. The CDR3 is 14 amino acids. With 3 bases removed from V and 6 bases from J, the gap between germline ends came to 12 bases. Random hexamers were used to reverse transcribe an amount of roughly 0.5 to 1 ug RNA. immunoSEQ multiplex PCR amplified TCR beta CDR3 across 54 Vbeta, 13 Jbeta. TCRdb re-called the immunoSEQ multiplex PCR reads through MiXCR, storing one row per CDR3 protein. This table has 160,000 or so distinct CDR3 sequences, 85% to 95% appearing once.

This sequence originates from a human donor with multiple sclerosis. The rearrangement joins TRBV2 to TRBJ1-5; D remains unclear. Specimen: CD8+ T cells from PBMCs. Here the CDR3 reads CASSDLGLGQPQHF. CDR3 in DNA: TGTGCCAGCAGTGACCTGGGCTTGGGTCAGCCCCAGCATTTT.